Below are 30 T cell receptor beta chains sequenced from a single sample in a study of blood T cell repertoires in COVID-19. Clones were sequenced by immunoSEQ multiplex PCR, and TCRdb holds only the in-frame ones, with some missing. Among approximately 260,000 clones, about 85% were seen once, and the ten largest hold about 6.3%. The specimen was PBMCs or T cells enriched from blood (not recorded which). Receptor source: a woman in her twenties or thirties with acute COVID-19.

The rearrangement uses TRBV30 and TRBJ2-1, with TRBD1 matching over 8 bases. Germline values: CDR1 GTSNPN, CDR2 SVGIG (reference sequence). The CDR3 contains 16 residues. Losses at the gene ends were 0 bases for V and 2 bases for J; bases not matched to a gene: 6. This chain's CDR3 is CAWSVRSGGAYNEQFF. CDR3 bases: TGTGCCTGGAGTGTACGCTCAGGGGGCGCCTACAATGAGCAGTTCTTC.

The V gene is TRBV3-1 (or the pseudogene TRBV3-2), the J gene TRBJ1-2; TRBD1 matches 7 bases. Germline V gene data show CDR1 as LGHDT and CDR2 as YNNKEL (reference sequence). There are 15 residues in the CDR3. The trim removed 1 base at V and 6 bases at J, leaving 8 bases unmatched. This chain's CDR3 is CASSQGPGRGNGYTF. In DNA, the CDR3 is TGTGCCAGCAGCCAAGGGCCGGGCAGGGGGAATGGCTACACCTTC.

The rearrangement joins TRBV15 to TRBJ2-2; TRBD2 aligns across 10 bases. Germline assignment: CDR1 LNHNV and CDR2 YYDKDF (reference sequence). CDR3 length: 19 residues. V trimming: 0 bases; J trimming: 4 bases; junction bases outside the gene matches: 11. The CDR3 DNA sequence: TGTGCCACCAGCAGAGATTTGGTCACTAGCGGGACTTTCACCGGGGAGCTGTTTTTT. This sequence encodes CATSRDLVTSGTFTGELFF.

The V gene is TRBV5-1, the J gene TRBJ1-2; D ambiguous. The CDR3 is made up of 16 amino acids. Trimming shortened V by 0 bases and J by 1 base, and 13 bases separated the two germline ends. CDR1 is SGHRS, CDR2 YFSETQ, per germline. DNA for the CDR3: TGCGCCAGCAGCTTGGCTTCGTCTGACATTAACTATGGCTACACCTTC. Encoded protein: CASSLASSDINYGYTF.

The V gene is TRBV4-2, the J gene TRBJ1-1; D call uncertain. In germline, CDR1 is LGHNA, CDR2 YNFKEQ. V lost 4 bases to trimming and J lost 1 base, with 10 bases between them. The CDR3 loop spans 14 amino acids. The CDR3 spells CASSPQTENTEAFF. The CDR3 DNA sequence: TGTGCCAGCAGCCCGCAAACAGAGAACACTGAAGCTTTCTTT.

The CDR3 reads CASSSGQGNTEAFF. The CDR3 coding sequence is TGTGCCAGCAGCTCGGGACAGGGGAACACTGAAGCTTTCTTT. The chain carries TRBV5-4 and TRBJ1-1; 9 bases agree with TRBD1. CDR3 length: 14 amino acids. V was pared by 3 bases and J by 1 base, with 1 base of the junction left unmatched. The germline gives CDR1 SGHNT, CDR2 YYREEE (reference sequence).

The V and J genes are TRBV2 and TRBJ1-1, with TRBD1 as a possible D gene (6 bases). V was shortened by 7 bases and J by 8 bases, with 14 bases between the two germline ends. Germline V lookup: CDR1 SNHLY, CDR2 FYNNEI. The CDR3 is 12 amino acids. The CDR3 region is CASKTGWAEAFF. DNA of the CDR3: TGTGCCAGCAAAACAGGGTGGGCAGAAGCTTTCTTT.

V and J are TRBV21-1 and TRBJ1-2; TRBD1, the D gene given by the table, was not confirmed from the DNA. TRBV21-1 is shown as a pseudogene. The CDR3 is 15 residues long. The CDR3 bases are TGTGCCAGCAGCAAAGTGAGGGGACAGGGGGGCGGCTACACCTTC. Translated, it gives CASSKVRGQGGGYTF.

This clone was counted a single time. The V and J genes are TRBV29-1 and TRBJ1-1; D uncertain. The CDR3 consists of 12 residues. Trimming shortened V by 7 bases and J by 0 bases, and 9 bases separated the two germline ends. CDR1 SQVTM and CDR2 ANQGSEA come from the germline V gene. CDR3 nucleotide sequence: TGCAGCGCGACCAACATGAACACTGAAGCTTTCTTT. This translates into CSATNMNTEAFF.

The V and J genes are TRBV11-1 and TRBJ2-5; TRBD1 aligns across 11 bases. From germline, CDR1 is SGHAT and CDR2 FQDESV (reference sequence). This CDR3 region has 16 residues. V gave up 5 bases and J gave up 5 bases; unmatched junction bases: 10. CDR3 residues: CASSPSGQGAWETQYF. The CDR3 nucleotides are TGTGCCAGCAGCCCTAGTGGACAGGGGGCGTGGGAGACCCAGTACTTC.

Here the CDR3 DNA reads TGTGCCAGCAGTGCTGGTGCCAGGATTCAGACTAACTATGGCTACACCTTC. It is translated as CASSAGARIQTNYGYTF. The rearrangement uses TRBV28 and TRBJ1-2; D gene unclear. The germline V and J ends were trimmed by 5 bases and 0 bases, with 19 bases remaining between them. CDR3 size: 17 residues. The germline V gene has CDR1 MDHEN and CDR2 SYDVKM.

V is TRBV9 and J is TRBJ2-3, with 9 bases lining up with TRBD1. Germline lookup yields CDR1 SGDLS and CDR2 YYNGEE. V trimming: 4 bases; J trimming: 3 bases; junction bases outside the gene matches: 9. The CDR3 totals 16 residues. The CDR3 is CASSSWPGTGTDTQYF. DNA of the CDR3: TGTGCCAGCAGCTCATGGCCCGGGACAGGGACAGATACGCAGTATTTT.

The V and J genes are TRBV29-1 and TRBJ2-7; 7 bases are shared with TRBD2. The CDR3 is made up of 13 amino acids. CDR1 and CDR2 (germline): SQVTM, ANQGSEA. V gave up 4 bases and J gave up 3 bases; unmatched junction bases: 6. The CDR3 sequence: CSVASGTNYEQYF. In DNA form, the CDR3 reads TGCAGCGTTGCCTCCGGGACTAACTACGAGCAGTACTTC.

J is TRBJ2-1 and V is TRBV28, with 11 bases fitting TRBD2. V lost 7 bases to trimming and J lost 8 bases; unmatched junction nucleotides: 4. Germline V lookup: CDR1 MDHEN, CDR2 SYDVKM. This CDR3 region has 13 residues. The CDR3 protein is CASTSGRWDEQFF. For the CDR3, the DNA is TGTGCCAGCACTAGCGGGAGGTGGGATGAGCAGTTCTTC.

Only one count was recorded for this clone. The chain combines TRBV2 with TRBJ1-2; D may be TRBD1 (6 bases). Germline values: CDR1 SNHLY, CDR2 FYNNEI. V was pared by 1 base and J by 1 base, with 13 bases between. The CDR3 spans 16 residues. This CDR3 is CASSEVGAPNNYGYTF. DNA for the CDR3: TGTGCCAGCAGTGAAGTGGGGGCCCCGAATAACTATGGCTACACCTTC.

In this sample, this clone turned up a few times. This sequence joins TRBV10-2 and TRBJ2-5; D not resolved. The germline CDR1 and CDR2 sequences are WSHSY and SAAADI. V lost 7 bases and J lost 4, with 13 bases in between. The CDR3 is made up of 13 amino acids. The CDR3 nucleotides are TGCGCCAGCACGGAGCGATTGGCAGAGACCCAGTACTTC. It encodes CASTERLAETQYF.

The chain carries TRBV28 and TRBJ1-5; a possible D gene is TRBD1 (6 bases). V was trimmed by 5 bases and J by 0 bases, leaving 14 bases between them. The CDR3 covers 16 residues. Per the germline V gene, CDR1 is MDHEN and CDR2 is SYDVKM. The CDR3 DNA reads TGTGCCAGCAGTCAGGACAGCCTATATAGCAATCAGCCCCAGCATTTT. Translated, it gives CASSQDSLYSNQPQHF. The entire variable domain, with the rest obtained from reference TRBV28 and TRBJ1-5, is as follows: DVKVTQSSRYLVKRTGEKVFLECVQDMDHENMFWYRQDPGLGLRLIYFSYDVKMKEKGDIPEGYSVSREKKERFSLILESASTNQTSMYLCASSQDSLYSNQPQHFGDGTRLSIL.

This chain connects TRBV19 to TRBJ2-3; TRBD2 matches 15 bases. The V segment lost 5 bases and the J segment 2 bases; nucleotides outside the gene matches: 5. Looked up from germline, CDR1 is LNHDA and CDR2 is SQIVND (reference sequence). CDR3 size: 17 residues. The CDR3 bases are TGTGCCAGTAGTTCCCGGACTAGCGGGAGGGCCACAGATACGCAGTATTTT. It translates to CASSSRTSGRATDTQYF.

The rearrangement joins TRBV30 to TRBJ1-1; possible D gene TRBD1, 5 bases. CDR3 length: 13 residues. V was clipped by 7 bases and J by 2 bases, with 14 bases between them. Germline assignment: CDR1 GTSNPN and CDR2 SVGIG (reference sequence). CDR3 bases: TGTGCCTTCTTCAGGGTGAGAAACACTGAAGCTTTCTTT. Translated, it gives CAFFRVRNTEAFF.

This clone has just a few counts. This rearrangement joins TRBV27 to TRBJ1-6, with a tentative D call TRBD1 (5 bases). The CDR3 consists of 13 residues. Trimming shortened V by 7 bases and J by 8 bases, and 12 bases separated the two germline ends. Germline-derived CDR1 and CDR2 are MNHEY and SMNVEV (reference sequence). The CDR3, as DNA: TGTGCCAGCAAAAGGCAGGGTTATTCACCCCTCCACTTT. Its translation: CASKRQGYSPLHF.

The genes are TRBV3-1 (or the pseudogene TRBV3-2) and TRBJ2-1; D call uncertain. The CDR3 runs 12 residues. Per the germline V gene, CDR1 is LGHDT and CDR2 is YNNKEL (reference sequence). The V and J ends lost 1 base and 10 bases respectively, with 8 bases between them. The CDR3 DNA is TGTGCCAGCAGCCAAGGAGCCACCGAGCAGTTCTTC. Translated: CASSQGATEQFF.

The V gene is TRBV6-1, the J gene TRBJ2-5, with 7 bases that match TRBD1. The CDR3 is made up of 17 amino acids. V shed 0 bases and J 4 bases; nucleotides not matched to a gene: 11. Germline V gene sequence: CDR1 MNHNS, CDR2 SASEGT. The CDR3 nucleotides are TGTGCCAGCAGTGAAGCCCCCTTCCGGGACAGACGAGAGACCCAGTACTTC. The encoded protein is CASSEAPFRDRRETQYF.

The chain employs TRBV13 and TRBJ2-7; perhaps TRBD2 as D (6 bases). There are 15 residues in the CDR3. CDR1 and CDR2 (germline): PRHDT, FYEKMQ (reference sequence). V lost 5 bases and J lost 5, with 19 bases in between. The CDR3 bases are TGTGCCAGCAGCCCCCCCATGCGGGGTTCCAACGAGCAGTACTTC. As protein: CASSPPMRGSNEQYF.

V and J are TRBV19 and TRBJ2-5; 10 bases are a match to TRBD1. The J segment lost 4 bases and the V segment lost 2 bases, leaving 4 bases of the junction unmatched. This CDR3 spans 15 amino acids. Looked up from germline, CDR1 is LNHDA and CDR2 is SQIVND (reference sequence). CDR3 nucleotide sequence: TGTGCCAGTAGTATAAGGGGACAGGGGATAGAGACCCAGTACTTC. Its protein is CASSIRGQGIETQYF.

This chain links TRBV3-1 (or the pseudogene TRBV3-2) with TRBJ1-2, with no clear D. CDR3 size: 13 residues. The V gene's germline CDR1 is LGHDT and CDR2 YNNKEL (reference sequence). With 3 bases removed from V and 0 bases from J, the gap between germline ends came to 5 bases. The CDR3 nucleotides read TGTGCCAGCAGCCAGACATCTAACTATGGCTACACCTTC. This sequence encodes CASSQTSNYGYTF.

This clone was seen only a few times. CDR3 protein: CASSFRLAPLSSYNEQFF. The CDR3 region has the DNA TGTGCCAGCAGTTTTCGACTAGCGCCGTTGAGCTCCTACAATGAGCAGTTCTTC. This rearrangement joins TRBV27 to TRBJ2-1, with 8 bases identical to TRBD2. Germline CDR1 is MNHEY and CDR2 is SMNVEV (reference sequence). The J segment lost 0 bases and the V segment lost 3 bases, leaving 10 bases of the junction unmatched. This CDR3 spans 18 amino acids.

This chain joins TRBV6-2 or TRBV6-3 and TRBJ2-1; 9 bases match TRBD2. CDR3 length: 16 residues. CDR1 and CDR2 from the germline V gene are MNHEY and SVGEGT. With 8 bases clipped from V and 2 bases from J, the junction kept 10 bases outside the gene matches. The CDR3 DNA reads as TGTGCCAGCCGCCCCGGGCGGGAGGGCCCCTACAATGAGCAGTTCTTC. It translates to CASRPGREGPYNEQFF.

The V call is TRBV5-1, the J call TRBJ1-1; 8 bases line up with TRBD1. V lost 0 bases, J lost 5 bases, and 6 bases stayed unmatched. Looked up from germline, CDR1 is SGHRS and CDR2 is YFSETQ. This CDR3 region has 15 residues. The CDR3 here is CASSLGAGGYTEAFF. For the CDR3, the DNA is TGCGCCAGCAGCTTGGGGGCAGGGGGCTATACTGAAGCTTTCTTT.

The rearrangement joins TRBV19 to TRBJ1-1, with TRBD1 matching 8 bases. Losses at the gene ends were 3 bases for V and 3 bases for J; bases not matched to a gene: 3. This CDR3 has 14 residues. Germline V gene sequence: CDR1 LNHDA, CDR2 SQIVND (reference sequence). The CDR3 here is CASSITGGYTEAFF. The CDR3 region has the DNA TGTGCCAGTAGTATCACAGGGGGATACACTGAAGCTTTCTTT.

This clone was seen just once. The V and J genes are TRBV28 and TRBJ2-1, with 11 positions matching TRBD2. The CDR3 has 17 amino acids. V gave up 4 bases and J gave up 7 bases; unmatched junction bases: 12. CDR1 MDHEN and CDR2 SYDVKM come from the germline V gene. The CDR3 DNA follows: TGTGCCAGCAGTTCCCCGGGGGGTAGCGGGAGGGTAAATGAGCAGTTCTTC. Translated, it gives CASSSPGGSGRVNEQFF.